The subject of this entry is one T cell receptor (beta chain). The data originate from a study of blood T cell repertoires in COVID-19. Study information: The United States, Italy and Spain provided the acute and convalescent COVID-19 samples.

The germline gives CDR1 SGHRS, CDR2 YFSETQ. The CDR3 has 16 residues. Trimming took off 0 bases at V and 7 bases at J, with 14 bases between the two ends. In the original processing: By means of reference gene primer amplification, nucleated cell counts were estimated. Clones were sequenced by immunoSEQ multiplex PCR, and TCRdb holds only the in-frame ones, with some missing. Clone size and the V and J calls come from that table; the DNA yielded D and trimming. The data show about 51,000 clones, around 87% seen once. Sequencing was performed on peripheral blood. This TCR came from a man in his fifties with active COVID-19. The chain employs TRBV5-1 and TRBJ1-6; tentatively, D is TRBD1 (5 bases). CDR3 nucleotide sequence: TGCGCCAGCAGCTTGGGACCCCAGGGTGGGAATTCACCCCTCCACTTT. This gives the protein CASSLGPQGGNSPLHF.